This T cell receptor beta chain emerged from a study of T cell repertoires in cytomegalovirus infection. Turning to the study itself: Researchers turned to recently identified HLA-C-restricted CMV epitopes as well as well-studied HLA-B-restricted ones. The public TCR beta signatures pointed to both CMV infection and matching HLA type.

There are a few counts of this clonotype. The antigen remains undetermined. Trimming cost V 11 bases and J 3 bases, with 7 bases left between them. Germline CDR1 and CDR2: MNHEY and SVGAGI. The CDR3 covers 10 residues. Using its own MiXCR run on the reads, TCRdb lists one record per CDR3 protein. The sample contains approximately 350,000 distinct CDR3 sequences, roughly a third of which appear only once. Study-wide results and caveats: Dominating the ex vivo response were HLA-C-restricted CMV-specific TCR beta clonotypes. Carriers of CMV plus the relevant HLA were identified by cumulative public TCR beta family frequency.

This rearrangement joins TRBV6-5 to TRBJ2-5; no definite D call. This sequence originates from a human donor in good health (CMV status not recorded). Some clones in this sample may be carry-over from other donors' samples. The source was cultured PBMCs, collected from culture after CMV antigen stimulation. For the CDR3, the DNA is TGTGCCTGCGGCGAAGAGACCCAGTACTTC. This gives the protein CACGEETQYF.